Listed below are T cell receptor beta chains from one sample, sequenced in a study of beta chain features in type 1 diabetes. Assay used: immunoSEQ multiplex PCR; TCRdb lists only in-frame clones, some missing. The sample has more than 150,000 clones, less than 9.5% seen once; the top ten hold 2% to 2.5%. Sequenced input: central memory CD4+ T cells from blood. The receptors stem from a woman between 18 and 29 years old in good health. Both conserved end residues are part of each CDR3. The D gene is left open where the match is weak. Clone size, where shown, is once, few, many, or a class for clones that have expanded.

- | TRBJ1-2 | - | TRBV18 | CASSPYNTSPGANYGYTF | TGTGCCAGCTCACCATACAACACCTCACCAGGGGCCAACTATGGCTACACCTTC
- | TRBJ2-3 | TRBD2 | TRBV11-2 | CASSRGGRDTQYF | TGCGCCAGCAGCCGCGGGGGGAGAGATACGCAGTATTTT
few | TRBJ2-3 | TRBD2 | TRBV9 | CASSGGASGGTRTDTQYF | TGTGCCAGCAGCGGGGGGGCTAGCGGGGGGACCCGCACAGATACGCAGTATTTT
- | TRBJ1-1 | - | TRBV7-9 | CATHRDVSGTEAFF | TGTGCCACCCACAGGGACGTGAGTGGCACTGAAGCTTTCTTT
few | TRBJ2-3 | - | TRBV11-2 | CATRSGGGTDTQYF | TGTGCCACTCGCTCCGGGGGTGGGACAGATACGCAGTATTTT
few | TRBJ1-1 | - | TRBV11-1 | CASSQQGSTEAFF | TGTGCCAGCAGCCAACAGGGCAGCACTGAAGCTTTCTTT
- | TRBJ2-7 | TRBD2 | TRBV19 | CASTPAGEPSYEQYF | TGTGCCAGTACCCCAGCGGGAGAGCCCTCCTACGAGCAGTACTTC
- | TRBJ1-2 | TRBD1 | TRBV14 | CASSQGRRTGNGYTF | TGTGCCAGCAGCCAAGGACGGAGGACAGGCAATGGCTACACCTTC
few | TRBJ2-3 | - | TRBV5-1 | CASSGAASTDTQYF | TGCGCCAGCAGCGGGGCAGCTAGCACAGATACGCAGTATTTT
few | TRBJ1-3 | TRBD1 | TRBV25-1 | CASSPTGSGNTIYF | TGTGCCAGCAGCCCGACAGGGTCTGGAAACACCATATATTTT
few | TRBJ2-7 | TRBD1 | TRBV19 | CASSMKGADPYEQYF | TGTGCCAGTAGTATGAAGGGGGCCGACCCCTACGAGCAGTACTTC
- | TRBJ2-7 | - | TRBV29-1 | CSVGQGTYEQYF | TGCAGCGTTGGGCAGGGGACCTACGAGCAGTACTTC
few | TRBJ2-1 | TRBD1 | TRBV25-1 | CASTGQVARGEQFF | TGTGCCAGCACGGGACAGGTCGCTCGAGGTGAGCAGTTCTTC
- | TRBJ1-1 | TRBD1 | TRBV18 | CASSPPEGTGGTEAFF | TGTGCCAGCTCACCACCTGAAGGGACAGGGGGGACTGAAGCTTTCTTT
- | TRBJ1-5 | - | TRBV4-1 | CASSPDYNQPQHF | TGCGCCAGCAGCCCCGACTACAATCAGCCCCAGCATTTT
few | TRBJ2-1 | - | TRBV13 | CASSLEGWPAEFYNEQFF | TGTGCCAGCAGCTTAGAGGGATGGCCAGCGGAATTCTACAATGAGCAGTTCTTC
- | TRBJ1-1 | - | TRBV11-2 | CASSRSRGGTEAFF | TGTGCCAGCAGCCGGAGCAGGGGTGGGACTGAAGCTTTCTTT
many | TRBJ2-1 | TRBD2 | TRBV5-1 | CASSMTTSGSYNEQFF | TGCGCCAGCAGCATGACCACTAGCGGGAGTTACAATGAGCAGTTCTTC
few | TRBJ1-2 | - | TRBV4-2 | CASSFDRSGYTF | TGTGCCAGCAGTTTTGACAGGTCTGGCTACACCTTC
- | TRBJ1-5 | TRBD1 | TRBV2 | CASTRGGQGQPQHF | TGTGCCAGCACCCGAGGGGGCCAAGGTCAGCCCCAGCATTTT
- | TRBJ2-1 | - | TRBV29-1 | CSVPPGVGSINEQFF | TGCAGCGTCCCTCCCGGGGTGGGGAGTATAAATGAGCAGTTCTTC
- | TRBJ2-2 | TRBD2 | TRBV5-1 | CASSLKREGSGELFF | TGCGCCAGCAGCCTTAAGCGGGAGGGCTCCGGGGAGCTGTTTTTT
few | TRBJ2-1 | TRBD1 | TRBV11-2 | CASSSPGGARVEQFF | TGTGCCAGCAGCTCCCCAGGGGGCGCACGTGTTGAGCAGTTCTTC
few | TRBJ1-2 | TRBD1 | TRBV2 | CASTLQGSGYGYTF | TGTGCCAGCACCTTACAGGGGTCGGGCTATGGCTACACCTTC
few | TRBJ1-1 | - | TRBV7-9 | CASSLEEGTEAFF | TGTGCCAGCAGCTTAGAGGAGGGGACTGAAGCTTTCTTT
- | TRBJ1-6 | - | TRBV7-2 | CASTQGPGGPLHF | TGTGCCAGCACCCAGGGCCCCGGGGGGCCCCTCCACTTT
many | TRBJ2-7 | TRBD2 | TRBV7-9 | CASSLQAGDGEQYF | TGTGCCAGCAGCTTACAAGCGGGAGATGGGGAGCAGTACTTC
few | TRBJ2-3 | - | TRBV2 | CASTLERTQYF | TGTGCCAGCACCCTGGAGCGTACGCAGTATTTT
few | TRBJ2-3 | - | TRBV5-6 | CASSLRTIAPDTQYF | TGTGCCAGCAGCTTGAGGACAATTGCCCCGGATACGCAGTATTTT
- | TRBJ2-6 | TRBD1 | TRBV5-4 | CASSDPATGVGANVLTF | TGTGCCAGCAGCGATCCGGCGACAGGGGTCGGGGCCAACGTCCTGACTTTC
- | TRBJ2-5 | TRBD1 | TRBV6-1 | CASNLRRDREGTQYF | TGTGCCAGCAATCTCCGTCGGGACAGGGAGGGGACCCAGTACTTC
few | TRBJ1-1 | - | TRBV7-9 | CASSLTGTGTEAFF | TGTGCCAGCAGCTTAACGGGTACGGGCACTGAAGCTTTCTTT
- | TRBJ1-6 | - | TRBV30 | CAWMSPAGSPLHF | TGTGCCTGGATGTCCCCCGCGGGTTCACCCCTCCACTTT
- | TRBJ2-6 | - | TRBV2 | CASRGISGGSGANVLTF | TGTGCCAGCAGAGGGATTAGCGGAGGCTCTGGGGCCAACGTCCTGACTTTC
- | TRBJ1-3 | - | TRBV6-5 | CASSPAGNTIYF | TGTGCCAGCAGTCCCGCGGGCAACACCATATATTTT
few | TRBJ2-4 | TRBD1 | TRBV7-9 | CASQGQGAGIQYF | TGTGCCAGCCAAGGGCAGGGGGCTGGCATTCAGTACTTC
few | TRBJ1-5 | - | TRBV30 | CAWSYGGGNQPQHF | TGTGCCTGGAGTTATGGGGGGGGCAATCAGCCCCAGCATTTT
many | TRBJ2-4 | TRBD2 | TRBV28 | CASSPPPGLAGAKNIQYF | TGTGCCAGCAGCCCTCCACCGGGACTAGCGGGAGCCAAAAACATTCAGTACTTC
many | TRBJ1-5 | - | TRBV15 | CATSMSIGNQPQHF | TGTGCCACCAGCATGAGTATTGGCAATCAGCCCCAGCATTTT
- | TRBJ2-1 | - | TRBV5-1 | CASSLGVESYEQFF | TGCGCCAGCAGCTTGGGGGTGGAGAGCTATGAGCAGTTCTTC
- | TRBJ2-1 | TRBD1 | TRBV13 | CASSPRDSHNEQFF | TGTGCCAGCAGCCCCCGGGACAGCCACAATGAGCAGTTCTTC
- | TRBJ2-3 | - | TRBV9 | CASSVVGADTDTQYF | TGTGCCAGCAGCGTAGTAGGCGCGGACACAGATACGCAGTATTTT
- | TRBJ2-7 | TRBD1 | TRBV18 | CASSLRGQGDEQYF | TGTGCCAGCTCACTCAGGGGGCAAGGGGACGAGCAGTACTTC
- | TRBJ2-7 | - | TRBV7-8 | CASSLSTYEQYF | TGTGCCAGCAGCTTGAGCACCTACGAGCAGTACTTC
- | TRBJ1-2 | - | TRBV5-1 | CASSLEQNYGYTF | TGCGCCAGCAGCTTGGAACAAAACTATGGCTACACCTTC